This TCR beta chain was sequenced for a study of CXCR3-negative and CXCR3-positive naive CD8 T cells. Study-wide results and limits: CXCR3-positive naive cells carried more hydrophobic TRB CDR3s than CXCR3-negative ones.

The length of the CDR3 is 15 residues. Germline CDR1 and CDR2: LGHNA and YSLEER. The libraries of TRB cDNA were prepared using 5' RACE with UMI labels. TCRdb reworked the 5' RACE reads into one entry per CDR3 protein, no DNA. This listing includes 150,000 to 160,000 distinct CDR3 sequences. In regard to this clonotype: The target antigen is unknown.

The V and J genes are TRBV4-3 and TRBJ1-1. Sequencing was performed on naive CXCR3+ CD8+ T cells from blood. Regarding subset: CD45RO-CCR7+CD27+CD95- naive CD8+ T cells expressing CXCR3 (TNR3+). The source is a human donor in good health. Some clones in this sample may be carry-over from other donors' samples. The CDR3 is CASSQVVSKNTEAFF.